Listed below are T cell receptor beta chains from one sample, sequenced in a study of T cell responses to AZD1222 COVID-19 vaccine. The protocol was immunoSEQ multiplex PCR, while the TCRdb copy is restricted to in-frame clones and leaves out a portion. The sample lists under 95,000 clones, around 90% occurring once. Sequencing was performed on peripheral blood, taken on day 0 of AZD1222 vaccination. Receptor source: an adult in good health. The CDR3 runs from the conserved cysteine through the conserved F or W.

15	TRBJ1-1	TRBV5-8	CASSLSRTLNTEAFF
15	TRBJ2-5	TRBV5-1	CASSRPPGVQETQYF
16	TRBJ2-1	TRBV15	CATSRDPFSSYNEQFF
16	TRBJ1-4	TRBV5-4	CASSSGTGTTNEKLFF
15	TRBJ1-4	TRBV7-2	CASSLARGRIEKLFF
12	TRBJ2-1	TRBV12-3/TRBV12-4	CASSLYLGEQFF
15	TRBJ1-1	TRBV19	CASSILDSGGTEAFF
15	TRBJ1-5	TRBV28	CASSDPVRPNQPQHF
15	TRBJ2-7	TRBV28	CASSEGGGLTREQYF
17	TRBJ1-2	TRBV9	CASSVDPGPGINYGYTF
16	TRBJ2-7	TRBV5-1	CASSQSIQGVSYEQYF
15	TRBJ2-7	TRBV5-4	CASSLGQGSSYEQYF
13	TRBJ2-7	TRBV11-3	CASSRDRGHEQYF
14	TRBJ1-2	TRBV19	CASSPQAVAYGYTF
13	TRBJ2-5	TRBV4-1	CASSQAHQETQYF
13	TRBJ1-2	TRBV29-1	CSVLNAGHFGYTF
15	TRBJ1-5	TRBV19	CASSIAHRENQPQHF
14	TRBJ2-2	TRBV2	CASSWAGGTGELFF
14	TRBJ2-3	TRBV27	CASSATQGRYTQYF
11	TRBJ1-2	TRBV20-1	CSARIKDGYTF
16	TRBJ2-4	TRBV5-4	CASSPTIRDSKNIQYF
14	TRBJ2-7	TRBV6-6	CASSYSQVTYEQYF
13	TRBJ1-2	TRBV28	CASSLTRNYGYTF
14	TRBJ1-2	TRBV13	CASSSGQGAIGYTF
15	TRBJ1-6	TRBV2	CASSETGVINSPLHF
15	TRBJ1-1	TRBV19	CASSIGDRVVTEAFF
14	TRBJ2-4	TRBV5-4	CASSLAGVENIQYF
14	TRBJ2-3	TRBV5-6	CASSGTPDTDTQYF
14	TRBJ2-6	TRBV2	CASGQGVGANVLTF
13	TRBJ1-2	TRBV28	CASRSGGSDGYTF
15	TRBJ1-1	TRBV28	CASSLIGFGNTEAFF
18	TRBJ1-2	TRBV27	CASSATGELNLANYGYTF
13	TRBJ1-4	TRBV7-9	CASSLPGGEKLFF
13	TRBJ1-5	TRBV6-5	CASKRDPTAPQHF
13	TRBJ1-2	TRBV18	CASSLQGLYGYTF
15	TRBJ1-2	TRBV5-5	CASSLGQGVGYGYTF
14	TRBJ1-5	TRBV19	CASTEGGGNQPQHF
13	TRBJ1-5	TRBV6-5	CASRAGGNQPQHF
17	TRBJ1-5	TRBV2	CASRGSGTTPSNQPQHF
15	TRBJ2-3	TRBV5-1	CASSQSLAGTDTQYF
12	TRBJ1-2	TRBV6-5	CATRVYNYGYTF
15	TRBJ2-7	TRBV28	CASSLRDRDAGEQYF
14	TRBJ1-1	TRBV27	CASRYGLGNTEAFF
11	TRBJ2-7	TRBV7-2	CASSQVGEQYF
13	TRBJ2-1	TRBV2	CASRRTGNDPQFF
16	TRBJ1-1	TRBV13	CASSLGMGGRWTEAFF
12	TRBJ1-1	TRBV2	CASTSQGSEAFF
15	TRBJ1-2	TRBV18	CASSQQSTGGYGYTF
11	TRBJ1-4	TRBV6-5	CASRVGEKLFF
16	TRBJ2-7	TRBV13	CASSPVLAGKTYEQYF
18	TRBJ2-1	TRBV7-2	CASSLKSVGGTTTFEQFF
15	TRBJ1-6	TRBV18	CASSPGRDYNSPLHF
16	TRBJ2-3	TRBV7-2	CASSLGTSYLTDTQYF
15	TRBJ2-7	TRBV5-4	CASNPSGSVVYEQYF
18	TRBJ2-5	TRBV13	CASSSSEAGGPYQETQYF
12	TRBJ1-2	TRBV9	CASSAGNYGYTF
13	TRBJ1-1	TRBV30	CAWSFPGNTEAFF